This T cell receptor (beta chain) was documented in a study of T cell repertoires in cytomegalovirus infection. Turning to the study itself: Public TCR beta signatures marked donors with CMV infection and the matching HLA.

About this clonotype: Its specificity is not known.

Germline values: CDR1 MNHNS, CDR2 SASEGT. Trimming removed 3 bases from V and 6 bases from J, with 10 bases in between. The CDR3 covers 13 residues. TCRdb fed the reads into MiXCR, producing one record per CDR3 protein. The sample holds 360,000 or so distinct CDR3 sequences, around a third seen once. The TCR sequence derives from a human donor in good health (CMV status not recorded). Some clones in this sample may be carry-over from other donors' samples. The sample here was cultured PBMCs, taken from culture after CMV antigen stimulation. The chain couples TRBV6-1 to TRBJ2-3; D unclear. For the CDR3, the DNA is TGTGCCAGCAGTGATCTCCCTGGGGATACGCAGTATTTT. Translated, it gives CASSDLPGDTQYF.